These T cell receptor beta chains were read from a single sample in a study of early T cells in non-severe SARS-CoV-2 infection. TCRdb fed the 5' RACE reads into MiXCR, producing one record per CDR3 protein. This repertoire shows 35,000 to 45,000 distinct CDR3 sequences, around 6% found once; its top ten account for under 15%. The material sequenced was whole blood. Receptors originate from an adult who was a healthcare worker with PCR-confirmed SARS-CoV-2 infection or an uninfected control (not recorded which). Each CDR3 is given with its conserved first and last residue. A D gene is named only where the DNA matches it firmly. Not every row has a clone size; where given, it reads once, few, many or a size class.

D	J	length	V	size	CDR3	DNA
TRBD1	TRBJ1-1	15	TRBV7-6	many	CASSFGQEGGTEAFF	TGTGCCAGCAGCTTCGGACAGGAGGGGGGTACTGAAGCTTTCTTT
-	TRBJ2-5	13	TRBV5-1	many	CASTLEVGETQYF	TGCGCCAGCACCTTGGAGGTGGGGGAGACCCAGTACTTC
-	TRBJ2-1	14	TRBV9	medium-sized	CASSANIGADEQFF	TGTGCCAGCAGCGCCAATATCGGGGCAGATGAGCAGTTCTTC
-	TRBJ2-2	13	TRBV7-2	-	CASSLVFPGELFF	TGTGCCAGCAGCTTAGTGTTCCCCGGGGAGCTGTTTTTT
TRBD1	TRBJ2-7	13	TRBV27	many	CASSPRDSHEQYF	TGTGCCAGCAGTCCAAGGGACAGTCACGAGCAGTACTTC
-	TRBJ1-1	18	TRBV4-2	-	CASSQDLITGRGVTEAFF	TGTGCCAGCAGCCAAGATCTTATTACAGGGAGGGGAGTAACTGAAGCTTTCTTT
-	TRBJ2-5	13	TRBV28	-	CASSTANQETQYF	TGTGCCAGCAGTACAGCTAACCAAGAGACCCAGTACTTC
TRBD2	TRBJ2-2	17	TRBV7-9	many	CASSLGPAGTNTGELFF	TGTGCCAGCAGCTTAGGACCAGCGGGGACGAACACCGGGGAGCTGTTTTTT
TRBD1	TRBJ1-4	14	TRBV6-1	many	CASSEAGGNEKLFF	TGTGCCAGCAGTGAGGCAGGGGGCAATGAAAAACTGTTTTTT
TRBD1	TRBJ2-1	14	TRBV12-3/TRBV12-4	many	CASNRQGAWDEQFF	TGTGCCAGCAACCGACAGGGGGCCTGGGATGAGCAGTTCTTC
TRBD1	TRBJ2-7	14	TRBV9	many	CASSRDRGIYEQYF	TGTGCCAGCAGCCGGGACAGGGGCATCTACGAGCAGTACTTC